The 27 T cell receptor beta chains listed next were all sequenced from one sample in a study of blood T cell repertoires in COVID-19. Clones were read by immunoSEQ multiplex PCR, and TCRdb kept only the in-frame ones, dropping some. Of 70,000 to 90,000 clones in the sample, 60% to 85% were seen once. Input material: peripheral blood. Every receptor here comes from a human donor in a cohort sampled during active COVID-19.

This chain links TRBV24-1 with TRBJ2-3, with 8 bases matching TRBD1. The J segment lost 6 bases and the V segment lost 3 bases, leaving 10 bases of the junction unmatched. The V gene's germline CDR1 is KGHDR and CDR2 SFDVKD. The CDR3 runs 16 residues. CDR3 coding DNA: TGTGCCACCAGTGATCCCTCGCCTAGACAGGGGGATACGCAGTATTTT. Encoded protein: CATSDPSPRQGDTQYF.

This chain connects TRBV6-5 to TRBJ2-7, with D perhaps matching TRBD1 (5 bases). V lost 6 bases, J lost 6 bases, and 15 bases lay in between. This CDR3 comprises 13 residues. Per the germline V gene, CDR1 is MNHEY and CDR2 is SVGAGI. CDR3 loop: CASRGAGRFEQYF. The CDR3, as DNA: TGTGCCAGCAGGGGTGCAGGGCGATTCGAGCAGTACTTC.

This clone came up once. The J gene is TRBJ2-1, the V gene TRBV6-2 or TRBV6-3, with TRBD2 identical over 9 bases. V lost 7 bases to trimming and J lost 2 bases; unmatched junction nucleotides: 15. CDR1 is MNHEY and CDR2 is SVGEGT in the germline V gene. This CDR3 spans 18 amino acids. DNA for the CDR3: TGTGCCAGCACCCCCCCCCTAGCGGGATCCGGCCCCTACAATGAGCAGTTCTTC. This sequence encodes CASTPPLAGSGPYNEQFF.

This clone came up once. The genes are TRBV10-2 and TRBJ2-7; possibly TRBD1 for D (8 bases). There are 15 residues in the CDR3. Germline CDR1 WSHSY, CDR2 SAAADI. V was clipped by 2 bases and J by 3 bases, with 14 bases between them. The DNA of the CDR3 is TGCGCCAGCAGTGAGGAACAGGGGGGGAACTACGAGCAGTACGTC. Protein sequence: CASSEEQGGNYEQYV.

The chain combines TRBV5-1 with TRBJ2-1; D is possibly TRBD2 (6 bases). V was trimmed by 0 bases and J by 8 bases, leaving 15 bases between them. This CDR3 comprises 15 residues. Germline V gene lookup returns CDR1 SGHRS and CDR2 YFSETQ. The CDR3 protein is CASSLEEGRPHEQFF. Written as DNA, the CDR3 is TGCGCCAGCAGCTTGGAAGAGGGGAGGCCCCATGAGCAGTTCTTC.

V and J are TRBV5-4 and TRBJ2-5; TRBD1 matches 8 bases. The CDR3 covers 13 residues. V gave up 5 bases and J gave up 4 bases; unmatched junction bases: 4. Looked up from germline, CDR1 is SGHNT and CDR2 is YYREEE (reference sequence). The CDR3 region is CASRPGTGETQYF. CDR3 bases: TGTGCCAGCAGGCCAGGGACAGGAGAGACCCAGTACTTC.

The V call is TRBV24-1, the J call TRBJ1-1; D gene unclear. Trimming took off 3 bases at V and 1 base at J, with 8 bases between the two ends. The CDR3 spans 14 residues. Germline V gives CDR1 KGHDR, CDR2 SFDVKD. The DNA of the CDR3 is TGTGCCACCAGTGATAGCAGGAAGAACACTGAAGCTTTCTTT. This gives the protein CATSDSRKNTEAFF.

The chain couples TRBV11-3 to TRBJ2-7; 13 nucleotides match TRBD2. V lost 5 bases and J lost 5; bases outside the gene matches: 12. Germline V CDR1 and CDR2: SGHNT, YENEEA. The CDR3 totals 17 residues. CDR3 region: CASSLGLAGVPVHEQYV. The CDR3 bases are TGTGCCAGCAGCCTCGGACTAGCGGGAGTGCCCGTACACGAGCAGTACGTC.

J is TRBJ2-1 and V is TRBV12-5, with 11 positions matching TRBD2. The trim removed 10 bases at V and 11 bases at J, leaving 10 bases unmatched. This CDR3 has 13 residues. Germline V CDR1 and CDR2: LGHNT, FRNRAP. DNA of the CDR3: TGTGCTACCCGAGGCTTAGCGGGAGGGAAGCAGTTCTTC. This codes for CATRGLAGGKQFF.

V gene TRBV19 combines with J gene TRBJ1-1; TRBD1 agrees at 7 bases. With V trimmed by 1 base and J by 8 bases, 13 bases remained unmatched. Germline loops: CDR1 LNHDA, CDR2 SQIVND (reference sequence). The CDR3 length is 16 residues. The CDR3 sequence is CASSIVGGAGGIEAFF. Here the CDR3 DNA reads TGTGCCAGTAGTATAGTAGGGGGCGCTGGGGGCATCGAAGCTTTCTTT.

V is TRBV7-2 and J is TRBJ1-2; the match to TRBD1 covers 10 bases. From germline, CDR1 is SGHTA and CDR2 FQGNSA. The trim removed 7 bases at V and 6 bases at J, leaving 11 bases unmatched. The CDR3 runs to 15 residues. DNA for the CDR3: TGTGCCAGCACCAGGGGGGACAGGGGATGGAATGGCTACACCTTC. The encoded protein is CASTRGDRGWNGYTF.

The chain recombines TRBV7-2 with TRBJ2-1; weak D call: TRBD2 (6 bases). CDR3 length: 14 residues. CDR1 is SGHTA and CDR2 is FQGNSA in the germline V gene. Trimming cost V 5 bases and J 8 bases, with 16 bases left between them. CDR3 coding DNA: TGTGCCAGCAGCCCCATGGGAGCGGGCTATGAGCAGTTCTTC. It codes for CASSPMGAGYEQFF.

This chain connects TRBV27 to TRBJ2-7; TRBD2 agrees at 9 bases. V lost 4 bases to trimming and J lost 2 bases; unmatched junction nucleotides: 6. From germline, CDR1 is MNHEY and CDR2 SMNVEV (reference sequence). The CDR3 covers 15 residues. The CDR3 sequence: CASSYARGGAYEQYV. For the CDR3, the DNA is TGTGCCAGCAGTTACGCGCGGGGGGGAGCCTACGAGCAGTACGTC.

The chain combines TRBV16 with TRBJ1-2; TRBD1 might be the D (6 bases). CDR1 is KGHSY and CDR2 is FQNENV in the germline V gene. This CDR3 is built from 17 residues. V was trimmed by 0 bases and J by 4 bases, leaving 18 bases between them. The CDR3 region has the DNA TGTGCCAGCAGCCAATCGGGGAGTGGGGGCGCTTCCTATGGCTACACCTTC. Translating it yields CASSQSGSGGASYGYTF.

The gene calls are TRBV7-6 and TRBJ2-3, with 7 bases that match TRBD2. The CDR3 spans 16 residues. Germline V gene lookup returns CDR1 SGHVS and CDR2 FNYEAQ. With V trimmed by 4 bases and J by 5 bases, 12 bases remained unmatched. In nucleotides, the CDR3 is TGTGCCAGCAGCTCCTCGCTAGCGGTGGTTAAAGATACGCAGTATTTT. Translated, it gives CASSSSLAVVKDTQYF.

The chain links TRBV7-8 to TRBJ1-1; 9 nucleotides agree with TRBD1. The CDR3 extends over 17 amino acids. Looked up from germline, CDR1 is SGHVS and CDR2 is FQNEAQ. The ends lost 1 base at V and 4 bases at J; junction bases unmatched: 10. This CDR3 is CASSLGAMGTGSTEAFF. The CDR3 DNA reads as TGTGCCAGCAGCTTAGGGGCGATGGGGACAGGGTCCACTGAAGCTTTCTTT.

The rearrangement joins TRBV24-1 to TRBJ2-3; TRBD1 matches 7 bases. Losses at the gene ends were 0 bases for V and 2 bases for J; bases not matched to a gene: 4. The CDR3 is 16 amino acids. Germline CDR1 is KGHDR and CDR2 is SFDVKD. CDR3 sequence (DNA): TGTGCCACCAGTGATTTGGGGGACAGAAACACAGATACGCAGTATTTT. Translating gives CATSDLGDRNTDTQYF.

The chain has TRBV19 and TRBJ1-1; 7 bases fit TRBD1. CDR3 length: 15 residues. The V gene end was trimmed by 7 bases and the J gene end by 5 bases; junction bases not matched to a gene: 13. CDR1 and CDR2 from the germline V gene are LNHDA and SQIVND (reference sequence). CDR3 coding DNA: TGTGCCAGTACCATCGAGGACAGGAGGGGGACTGAAGCTTTCTTT. Translating it yields CASTIEDRRGTEAFF. The entire variable domain, with the rest obtained from reference TRBV19 and TRBJ1-1, is as follows: DGGITQSPKYLFRKEGQNVTLSCEQNLNHDAMYWYRQDPGQGLRLIYYSQIVNDFQKGDIAEGYSVSREKKESFPLTVTSAQKNPTAFYLCASTIEDRRGTEAFFGQGTRLTVV.

The chain recombines TRBV7-3 with TRBJ2-3; TRBD1 might be the D (6 bases). The CDR3 is made up of 15 amino acids. V was cut by 1 base and J by 4 bases, with 12 bases left in between. Germline values: CDR1 SGHTA, CDR2 FQGTGA. The CDR3 coding sequence is TGTGCCAGCAGCTTAATGGGGGCGCAGCCAGATACGCAGTATTTT. Translating gives CASSLMGAQPDTQYF.

V gene TRBV5-1 combines with J gene TRBJ2-3; no clear D. CDR1 is SGHRS, CDR2 YFSETQ, per germline. The CDR3 contains 18 residues. V shed 0 bases and J shed 6 bases, with 23 bases lying between them. In DNA form, the CDR3 reads TGCGCCAGCAGCTTGGAGGCAGGCTCATATACTGTCTCGGATACGCAGTATTTT. This gives the protein CASSLEAGSYTVSDTQYF.

This clone showed up just once. V usage is TRBV4-1 and J usage is TRBJ1-4, with 8 bases matching TRBD1. The CDR3 extends over 14 amino acids. The ends lost 3 bases at V and 5 bases at J; junction bases unmatched: 2. Per germline, CDR1 MGHRA and CDR2 YSYEKL. CDR3 residues: CASSHGQGNEKLFF. In DNA, the CDR3 is TGCGCCAGCAGCCACGGACAGGGCAATGAAAAACTGTTTTTT.

The rearrangement uses TRBV7-9 and TRBJ1-2, with D possibly being TRBD1 (5 bases). The CDR3 consists of 13 residues. Per the germline V gene, CDR1 is SEHNR and CDR2 is FQNEAQ (reference sequence). The V end lost 1 base, the J end lost 5 bases, and 8 bases lay between the germline ends. The CDR3 region has the DNA TGTGCCAGCAGCTTAGTTCCAGGGTATGGCTACACCTTC. Protein: CASSLVPGYGYTF.

This clone was seen a few times. This chain connects TRBV5-6 to TRBJ1-5, with 11 nucleotides matching TRBD1. CDR1 SGHDT and CDR2 YYEEEE come from the germline V gene. This CDR3 is 15 amino acids long. With V trimmed by 4 bases and J by 7 bases, 7 bases remained unmatched. The CDR3 is CASSQFRDRGQPQHF. The CDR3 nucleotides read TGTGCCAGCAGCCAATTCCGGGACAGGGGGCAGCCCCAGCATTTT.

The chain recombines TRBV5-1 with TRBJ2-4, with D possibly being TRBD1 (6 bases). The CDR3 consists of 16 residues. V shed 4 bases and J shed 0 bases, with 14 bases lying between them. In germline, CDR1 is SGHRS, CDR2 YFSETQ. The CDR3 is CASSRVQGLAKNIQYF. Here the CDR3 DNA reads TGCGCCAGCAGCCGCGTTCAGGGGTTAGCCAAAAACATTCAGTACTTC. Drawing the rest from reference TRBV5-1 and TRBJ2-4, the complete variable domain is KAGVTQTPRYLIKTRGQQVTLSCSPISGHRSVSWYQQTPGQGLQFLFEYFSETQRNKGNFPGRFSGRQFSNSRSEMNVSTLELGDSALYLCASSRVQGLAKNIQYFGAGTRLSVL.

The chain is built from TRBV23-1 and TRBJ2-2, with D perhaps TRBD1 (8 bases). TRBV23-1 is an ORF; its function is uncertain. Trimming left V 2 bases short and J 8 bases short, with 30 bases between. This CDR3 is built from 20 residues. The CDR3 loop reads CASSQLRTGRSRGGGGELFF. CDR3 nucleotide sequence: TGCGCCAGCAGTCAACTCCGGACAGGGCGGTCTCGCGGGGGAGGAGGGGAGCTGTTTTTT.

This clone was found a few times. The V call is TRBV30, the J call TRBJ1-6, with TRBD1 identical over 7 bases. The CDR3 length is 15 residues. The germline V gene encodes CDR1 GTSNPN and CDR2 SVGIG (reference sequence). The V and J ends lost 3 bases and 6 bases, in that order; junction bases with no gene match: 8. CDR3 sequence (DNA): TGTGCCTGGAGGCCGGGACAGTTAATTAATTCACCCCTCCACTTT. Translated, it gives CAWRPGQLINSPLHF.

This clone was recorded a few times. The chain couples TRBV10-1 to TRBJ2-1, with D perhaps TRBD2 (5 bases). Per germline, CDR1 WNHNN and CDR2 SYGVQD (reference sequence). V lost 3 bases and J 0 bases, leaving 9 bases between the germline ends. This CDR3 is 15 amino acids long. Written as DNA, the CDR3 is TGCGCCAGCAGTGAATCGGGGAGCTCCTACAATGAGCAGTTCTTC. This translates into CASSESGSSYNEQFF.